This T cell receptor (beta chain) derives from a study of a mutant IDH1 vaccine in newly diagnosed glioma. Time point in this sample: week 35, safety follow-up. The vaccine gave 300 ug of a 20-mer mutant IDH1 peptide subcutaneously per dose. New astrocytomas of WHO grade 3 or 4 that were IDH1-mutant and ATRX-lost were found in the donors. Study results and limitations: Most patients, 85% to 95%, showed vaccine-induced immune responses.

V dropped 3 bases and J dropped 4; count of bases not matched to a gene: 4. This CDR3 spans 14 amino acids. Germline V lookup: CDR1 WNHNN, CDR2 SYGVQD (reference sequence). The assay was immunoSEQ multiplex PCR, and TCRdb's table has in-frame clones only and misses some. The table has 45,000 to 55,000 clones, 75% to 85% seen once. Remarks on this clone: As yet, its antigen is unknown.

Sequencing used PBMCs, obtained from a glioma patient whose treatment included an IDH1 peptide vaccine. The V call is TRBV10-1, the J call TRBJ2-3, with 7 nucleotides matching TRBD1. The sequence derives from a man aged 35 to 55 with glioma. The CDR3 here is CASSEDRVPDTQYF. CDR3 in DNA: TGCGCCAGCAGTGAAGACAGGGTGCCAGATACGCAGTATTTT.